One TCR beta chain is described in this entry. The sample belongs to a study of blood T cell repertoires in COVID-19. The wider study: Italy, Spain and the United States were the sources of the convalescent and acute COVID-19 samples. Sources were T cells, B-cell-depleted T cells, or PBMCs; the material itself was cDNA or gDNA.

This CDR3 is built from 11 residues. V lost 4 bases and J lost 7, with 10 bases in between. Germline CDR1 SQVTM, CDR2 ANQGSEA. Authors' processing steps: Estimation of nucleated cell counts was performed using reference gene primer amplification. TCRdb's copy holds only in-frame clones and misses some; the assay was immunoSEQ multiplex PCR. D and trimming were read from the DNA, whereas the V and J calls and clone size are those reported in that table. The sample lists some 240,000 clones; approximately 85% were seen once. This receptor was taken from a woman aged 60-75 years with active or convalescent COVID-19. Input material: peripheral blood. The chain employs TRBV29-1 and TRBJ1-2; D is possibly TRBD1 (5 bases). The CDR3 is CSVGGRGGYTF. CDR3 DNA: TGCAGCGTTGGGGGCAGAGGTGGCTACACCTTC. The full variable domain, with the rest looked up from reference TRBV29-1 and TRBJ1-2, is SAVISQKPSRDICQRGTSLTIQCQVDSQVTMMFWYRQQPGQSLTLIATANQGSEATYESGFVIDKFPISRPNLTFSTLTVSNMSPEDSSIYLCSVGGRGGYTFGSGTRLTVV.